This T cell receptor beta chain was sequenced in a study of T-cell reconstitution after alpha-beta-depleted transplantation in children. Germline V gene sequence: CDR1 SGHDT, CDR2 YYEEEE. This CDR3 is 17 amino acids long. V was shortened by 0 bases and J by 2 bases, with 15 bases between the two germline ends. The table lists this clonotype with a few counts. The TCRbeta library was prepared with unique molecular identifiers. MiXCR was run by TCRdb on the PCR reads, yielding one entry per CDR3 protein. The sample lists 250,000 to 300,000 distinct CDR3 sequences; 9.9% were seen once. J is TRBJ2-4 and V is TRBV5-6; the D gene is possibly TRBD1 (6 bases). The starting material was PBMCs from the stem cell graft donor, obtained from the stem cell graft. The clonotype was recovered from a human donor who donated a stem cell graft to a child with SCID. CDR3 nucleotides: TGTGCCAGCAGCTTGGGCCACGTCGGGACAACCAAAAACATTCAGTACTTC. It codes for CASSLGHVGTTKNIQYF.